This TCR beta chain was documented in a study of blood T cell repertoires in COVID-19. Study as a whole: In each case, the material was cDNA or gDNA derived from T cells, B-cell-depleted T cells, or PBMCs.

Trimming pared 5 bases from V and 0 bases from J, leaving 10 bases between. Germline V gene sequence: CDR1 SGHKS, CDR2 YYEKEE (reference sequence). CDR3 length equals 14 residues. Original processing notes: Quantification of nucleated cells was approximated via reference gene primer amplification. TCRdb's table, derived via immunoSEQ multiplex PCR, lists solely in-frame clones and lacks some. V and J calls and clone size are copied from that table; D and trimming were computed from the DNA. The data contain around 250,000 clones, 70% to 90% of them singletons. This clone was recorded a few times. V is TRBV5-5 and J is TRBJ2-3; D unresolved. The specimen sequenced was peripheral blood. The TCR was taken from a man in his fifties with active or convalescent COVID-19. The DNA for the CDR3 is TGTGCCAGCAGTTTCGGAGCCAGCACAGATACGCAGTATTTT. Translating gives CASSFGASTDTQYF.